One and the same sample provided the 30 T cell receptor beta chains below, sequenced in a study of blood T cells in healthy people across ages. A second PCR, run for roughly 7 to 12 cycles, used a sample-barcoded 5' primer plus a J-beta primer mix. A single record per CDR3 protein comes from TCRdb applying MiXCR to the 5' RACE reads. Of some 1 million distinct CDR3 sequences listed, over 35% are singletons. The sequenced sample consisted of blood. These TCRs come from a woman aged 55 to 70 in good health.

For this clonotype: Compared with germline, one end of the junction differs, possibly owing to a read error. The chain has TRBV10-3 and TRBJ1-2; no firm D call. The CDR3 loop spans 14 amino acids. Germline V lookup: CDR1 ENHRY, CDR2 SYGVKD. The CDR3 region has the DNA TGTGCCGTCAGTGAGTCGGAGGGCTCCTATGGCTACACCTTC. Protein: CAVSESEGSYGYTF.

V gene TRBV6-6 combines with J gene TRBJ2-3; a possible D gene is TRBD1 (6 bases). Germline CDR1 is MNHNY and CDR2 is SVGAGI (reference sequence). The V gene lost 2 bases and the J gene lost 4 bases, with 13 bases spanning the gap. CDR3 length: 15 amino acids. The CDR3 region has the DNA TGTGCCAGCAGTTACCGTTCAGGGGTGGCAGATACGCAGTATTTT. This codes for CASSYRSGVADTQYF.

The rearrangement links TRBV15 to TRBJ2-1; TRBD2 matches 8 bases. Germline CDR1 LNHNV, CDR2 YYDKDF (reference sequence). The CDR3 contains 16 residues. The junction had 3 bases not matched to a gene; V was cut back by 0 bases and J by 2 bases. The CDR3 spells CATSRDLAGPYNEQFF. In DNA, the CDR3 is TGTGCCACCAGCAGAGATTTAGCGGGACCCTACAATGAGCAGTTCTTC.

This clonotype appeared a few times. The chain employs TRBV28 and TRBJ2-7; 8 positions agree with TRBD2. This CDR3 is built from 16 residues. The ends lost 8 bases at V and 3 bases at J; junction bases unmatched: 15. The germline CDR1 and CDR2 sequences are MDHEN and SYDVKM. The CDR3 DNA sequence: TGTGCCAGCGGTCATATGGGAGAGCGGGAGATCTACGAGCAGTACTTC. Amino acids: CASGHMGEREIYEQYF.

This clonotype occurred a few times. The chain couples TRBV5-5 to TRBJ1-2; 8 nucleotides agree with TRBD1. V lost 0 bases, J lost 3 bases, and 4 bases stayed unmatched. This CDR3 has 15 amino acids. CDR1 is SGHKS, CDR2 YYEKEE, per germline (reference sequence). The CDR3: CASSLGTGNHYGYTF. In DNA form, the CDR3 reads TGTGCCAGCAGCTTGGGGACAGGGAACCACTATGGCTACACCTTC.

The chain recombines TRBV5-1 with TRBJ2-1, with TRBD1 matching 9 bases. The germline V gene has CDR1 SGHRS and CDR2 YFSETQ. The CDR3 contains 15 residues. Trimming took 4 bases from V and 6 from J; bases not matched to a gene: 8. DNA of the CDR3: TGCGCCAGCAGCCACCCGGGACAGGGTATCAATGAGCAGTTCTTC. Amino acids: CASSHPGQGINEQFF.

This clonotype has ten or more counts. V gene TRBV14 combines with J gene TRBJ2-1; D unresolved. Germline CDR1 SGHDN, CDR2 FVKESK. The CDR3 runs to 12 residues. V lost 0 bases, J lost 11 bases, and 8 bases lay in between. CDR3 bases: TGTGCCAGCAGCCAAGATCGCCGACAGCAGTTCTTC. Protein product: CASSQDRRQQFF.

A word on this clonotype: The junction departs from germline at one end; a sequencing error may be responsible. V usage is TRBV20-1 and J usage is TRBJ2-5; 10 bases are a match to TRBD2. The DNA end favors TRBJ2-7, so the J call may be wrong. CDR1 DFQATT and CDR2 SNEGSKA come from the germline V gene (reference sequence). This CDR3 has 13 residues. The CDR3 coding sequence is TGCGGTGCTAGATTAGCGGGAGGAAGCGAGCAGTACTTC. It is translated as CGARLAGGSEQYF.

The chain couples TRBV3-1 to TRBJ1-2, with TRBD1 matching 10 bases. The CDR3 covers 13 residues. V lost 4 bases, J lost 6 bases, and 2 bases stayed unmatched. CDR1 and CDR2 (germline): LGHDT, YNNKEL (reference sequence). The CDR3, as DNA: TGTGCCAGCAGCCGTGGGACAGGGGATGGCTACACCTTC. Its protein product is CASSRGTGDGYTF.

The chain combines TRBV20-1 with TRBJ2-7; 9 bases line up with TRBD2. Germline assignment: CDR1 DFQATT and CDR2 SNEGSKA (reference sequence). The V gene end was trimmed by 3 bases and the J gene end by 4 bases; junction bases not matched to a gene: 1. The CDR3 covers 12 residues. The CDR3 is CSASTSGYEQYF. In nucleotides, the CDR3 is TGCAGTGCTAGCACTAGCGGGTACGAGCAGTACTTC.

The table lists this clonotype with a few counts. The chain carries TRBV27 and TRBJ2-5; TRBD2 matches 10 bases. The germline V gene encodes CDR1 MNHEY and CDR2 SMNVEV (reference sequence). The V and J ends lost 10 bases and 5 bases, in that order; junction bases with no gene match: 10. The CDR3 is made up of 14 amino acids. CDR3 bases: TGTGCCATCCGATCTAGCGGGAGTGGGGAGACCCAGTACTTC. It translates to CAIRSSGSGETQYF.

At least ten counts were recorded for this clonotype. The CDR3 region has the DNA TGCGCCAGCAGCTTGGAAGGCGCGGGAGGACTTGAGCAGTACTTC. Residues: CASSLEGAGGLEQYF. The chain has TRBV5-1 and TRBJ2-7, with 8 bases lining up with TRBD2. V shed 0 bases and J 7 bases; nucleotides not matched to a gene: 9. Germline V gene sequence: CDR1 SGHRS, CDR2 YFSETQ. The CDR3 has 15 amino acids.

The rearrangement uses TRBV21-1 and TRBJ2-7; TRBD1, the table's D call, lacks a check against the DNA. TRBV21-1 is a documented pseudogene. The CDR3 has 13 amino acids. Here the CDR3 reads CASSNGHRDEQYF. For the CDR3, the DNA is TGTGCCAGCAGCAATGGTCACAGGGACGAGCAGTACTTC.

This clonotype has only a few counts. The V and J genes are TRBV3-1 and TRBJ2-1; D could derive from TRBD1 or TRBD2 (5 bases each). Trimming removed 1 base at V and 8 bases at J, with 9 bases between. Germline CDR1 is LGHDT and CDR2 is YNNKEL (reference sequence). The CDR3 spans 13 residues. Written as DNA, the CDR3 is TGTGCCAGCAGCCAAGTGGGGGAGTATGAGCAGTTCTTC. Its translation: CASSQVGEYEQFF.

This clonotype appeared a few times. The chain combines TRBV20-1 with TRBJ2-7, with 7 bases aligning to TRBD1. Germline loops: CDR1 DFQATT, CDR2 SNEGSKA (reference sequence). The CDR3 consists of 20 residues. V was pared by 1 base and J by 0 bases, with 21 bases of the junction left unmatched. DNA of the CDR3: TGCAGTGCTAGAGCCCCCCCCCCGGGACAGATATCCCCATTCTCCTACGAGCAGTACTTC. Translated, it gives CSARAPPPGQISPFSYEQYF.

The chain is built from TRBV27 and TRBJ2-5; 11 bases are shared with TRBD1. The length of the CDR3 is 16 residues. Losses at the gene ends were 3 bases for V and 3 bases for J; bases not matched to a gene: 6. The germline V gene encodes CDR1 MNHEY and CDR2 SMNVEV (reference sequence). CDR3 sequence: CASSLGQGVAEETQYF. CDR3 sequence (DNA): TGTGCCAGCAGTTTGGGACAGGGGGTCGCTGAAGAGACCCAGTACTTC.

V and J are TRBV4-2 and TRBJ2-5; 11 bases line up with TRBD2. The germline V gene has CDR1 LGHNA and CDR2 YNFKEQ. With V trimmed by 1 base and J by 3 bases, 7 bases remained unmatched. The CDR3 is 17 amino acids. The DNA of the CDR3 is TGTGCCAGCAGCCAAGGGGAGGCTAGCGGGAGGAAAGAGACCCAGTACTTC. Its translation is CASSQGEASGRKETQYF.

The V gene is TRBV6-2 or TRBV6-3, the J gene TRBJ1-5; D might be TRBD1 (5 bases). The CDR3 is 15 amino acids. CDR1 is MNHEY and CDR2 is SVGEGT in the germline V gene. V dropped 6 bases and J dropped 0 bases, with 12 bases sitting between them. The CDR3 nucleotides are TGTGCCAGCAGACGGACAATCCATAGCAATCAGCCCCAGCATTTT. This translates into CASRRTIHSNQPQHF.

The genes are TRBV13 and TRBJ1-1; D is possibly TRBD1 (6 bases). The germline V gene has CDR1 PRHDT and CDR2 FYEKMQ (reference sequence). The CDR3 extends over 16 amino acids. The V end was cut by 4 bases, the J end by 4 bases, with 19 bases between. CDR3: CASSSRTQGTATEAFF. The CDR3 region has the DNA TGTGCCAGCAGCTCCCGAACGCAGGGGACCGCCACTGAAGCTTTCTTT.

This chain joins TRBV7-9 and TRBJ2-1, with 12 nucleotides matching TRBD2. With 5 bases clipped from V and 4 bases from J, the junction kept 9 bases outside the gene matches. Germline V lookup: CDR1 SEHNR, CDR2 FQNEAQ (reference sequence). The CDR3 has 17 amino acids. This CDR3 is CASSPTSGRPGYNEQFF. CDR3 sequence (DNA): TGTGCCAGCAGCCCTACTAGCGGGAGGCCTGGATACAATGAGCAGTTCTTC.

This rearrangement joins TRBV9 to TRBJ2-5; D is uncertain. The DNA end favors TRBJ2-7, so the J call may be wrong. CDR1 is SGDLS and CDR2 is YYNGEE in the germline V gene. This CDR3 region has 12 residues. The CDR3 DNA sequence: TGTGCCAGCAGCGACATGCCAGGCGAGCAGTACTTC. Translated: CASSDMPGEQYF.

The chain has TRBV6-5 and TRBJ2-1; D is possibly TRBD1 or TRBD2 (5 bases each). Trimming took 5 bases from V and 6 from J, leaving 17 bases between them. Germline V gene lookup returns CDR1 MNHEY and CDR2 SVGAGI. CDR3 length equals 15 residues. The DNA of the CDR3 is TGTGCCAGCAGTACCGGGCCCGGGGCCGGCAATGAGCAGTTCTTC. Amino acids: CASSTGPGAGNEQFF.

This rearrangement joins TRBV10-3 to TRBJ2-7; TRBD2 agrees at 11 bases. The V and J ends lost 2 bases and 1 base, in that order; junction bases with no gene match: 10. The germline V gene encodes CDR1 ENHRY and CDR2 SYGVKD. CDR3 length equals 18 residues. DNA for the CDR3: TGTGCCATCAGTGAGGCAGGACCTATAGCGGGAGGGTCCTACGAGCAGTACTTC. It translates to CAISEAGPIAGGSYEQYF.

The chain links TRBV20-1 to TRBJ2-4; D remains unclear. The J call could be wrong; TRBJ2-7 is a better fit for the DNA end. The CDR3 runs to 15 residues. Germline CDR1 and CDR2: DFQATT and SNEGSKA (reference sequence). CDR3 protein: CSARTLDGRDYEQYF. The CDR3 DNA follows: TGCAGTGCTAGAACCCTGGACGGACGAGACTACGAGCAGTACTTC.

This clonotype is a singleton in its sample. The V call is TRBV14, the J call TRBJ2-2, with 8 bases identical to TRBD2. The V and J ends lost 3 bases and 5 bases, in that order; junction bases with no gene match: 8. Germline V gene lookup returns CDR1 SGHDN and CDR2 FVKESK. The CDR3 totals 16 residues. Here the CDR3 reads CASSQKGLVKTGELFF. Here the CDR3 DNA reads TGTGCCAGCAGCCAGAAGGGACTAGTTAAAACCGGGGAGCTGTTTTTT.

This clonotype has a handful of counts. The chain couples TRBV20-1 to TRBJ2-5; 8 positions match TRBD1. The CDR3 totals 15 residues. J lost 5 bases, V lost 5 bases, and 13 bases had no gene match. Germline CDR1 DFQATT, CDR2 SNEGSKA (reference sequence). The CDR3 sequence is CSAQKDRVSSETQYF. In DNA form, the CDR3 reads TGCAGTGCTCAAAAGGACAGGGTGAGCTCGGAGACCCAGTACTTC.

V usage is TRBV25-1 and J usage is TRBJ2-1, with 10 bases aligning to TRBD1. The junction had 10 bases not matched to a gene; V was cut back by 7 bases and J by 7 bases. CDR3 length: 15 amino acids. Looked up from germline, CDR1 is MGHDK and CDR2 is SYGVNS. The CDR3 protein is CASNGPGQGRNEQFF. The CDR3 DNA reads TGTGCCAGCAACGGCCCGGGACAGGGGAGAAATGAGCAGTTCTTC. The variable domain in full, completed from reference TRBV25-1 and TRBJ2-1, reads EADIYQTPRYLVIGTGKKITLECSQTMGHDKMYWYQQDPGMELHLIHYSYGVNSTEKGDLSSESTVSRIRTEHFPLTLESARPSHTSQYLCASNGPGQGRNEQFFGPGTRLTVL.

This clonotype was recorded a few times. CDR3: CASSPTPAGKETQYF. The CDR3 coding sequence is TGTGCCAGCAGTCCCACTCCAGCGGGTAAAGAGACCCAGTACTTC. This chain connects TRBV2 to TRBJ2-5; possible D gene TRBD2, 6 bases. The CDR3 consists of 15 residues. V was clipped by 5 bases and J by 3 bases, with 16 bases between them. Germline-derived CDR1 and CDR2 are SNHLY and FYNNEI.

This clonotype appeared a few times. The V gene is TRBV12-3 or TRBV12-4, the J gene TRBJ2-7; 8 nucleotides agree with TRBD1. The CDR3 runs 15 residues. The V segment lost 5 bases and the J segment 8 bases; nucleotides outside the gene matches: 14. The CDR3 DNA is TGTGCCAGCAGTCCGGGGGACAGGATGTTGGGGCAGCAGTACTTC. Translation: CASSPGDRMLGQQYF.

The rearrangement joins TRBV7-3 to TRBJ2-1; 9 nucleotides line up with TRBD1. The CDR3 consists of 15 residues. The J segment lost 9 bases and the V segment lost 5 bases, leaving 11 bases of the junction unmatched. Germline V lookup: CDR1 SGHTA, CDR2 FQGTGA. CDR3 nucleotide sequence: TGTGCCAGCAGCGCCGGACAGGGGAGATCGGGTGAGCAGTTCTTC. This codes for CASSAGQGRSGEQFF. The complete variable domain, with remaining parts taken from reference TRBV7-3 and TRBJ2-1, reads GAGVSQTPSNKVTEKGKYVELRCDPISGHTALYWYRQSLGQGPEFLIYFQGTGAADDSGLPNDRFFAVRPEGSVSTLKIQRTERGDSAVYLCASSAGQGRSGEQFFGPGTRLTVL.